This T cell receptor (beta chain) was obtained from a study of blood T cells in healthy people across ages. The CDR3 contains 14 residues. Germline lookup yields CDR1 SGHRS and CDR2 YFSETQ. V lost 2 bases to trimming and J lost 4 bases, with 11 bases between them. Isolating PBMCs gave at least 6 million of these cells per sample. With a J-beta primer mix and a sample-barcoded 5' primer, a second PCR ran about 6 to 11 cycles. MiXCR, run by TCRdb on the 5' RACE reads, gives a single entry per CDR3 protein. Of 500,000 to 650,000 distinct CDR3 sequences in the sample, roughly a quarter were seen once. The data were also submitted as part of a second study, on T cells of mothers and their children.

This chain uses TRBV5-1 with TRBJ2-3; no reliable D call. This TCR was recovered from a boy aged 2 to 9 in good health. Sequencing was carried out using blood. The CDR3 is CASSFVSDADTQYF. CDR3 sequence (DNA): TGCGCCAGCAGCTTTGTGTCAGACGCAGATACGCAGTATTTT.